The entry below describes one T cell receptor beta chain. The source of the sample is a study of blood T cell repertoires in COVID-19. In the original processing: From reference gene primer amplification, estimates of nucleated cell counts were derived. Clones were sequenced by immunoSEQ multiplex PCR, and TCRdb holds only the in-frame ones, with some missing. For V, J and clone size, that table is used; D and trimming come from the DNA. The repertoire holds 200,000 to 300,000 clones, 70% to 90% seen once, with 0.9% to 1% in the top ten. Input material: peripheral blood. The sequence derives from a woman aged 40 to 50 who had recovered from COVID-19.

CDR3 bases: TGCAGCGTGCCCGCCTACGGACAGGTGGACTCCTATGGCTACACCTTC. It codes for CSVPAYGQVDSYGYTF. V is TRBV29-1 and J is TRBJ1-2; 7 bases line up with TRBD1. The CDR3 is made up of 16 amino acids. Germline V CDR1 and CDR2: SQVTM, ANQGSEA. Unmatched junction bases numbered 17, after V lost 6 bases and J lost 4 bases.